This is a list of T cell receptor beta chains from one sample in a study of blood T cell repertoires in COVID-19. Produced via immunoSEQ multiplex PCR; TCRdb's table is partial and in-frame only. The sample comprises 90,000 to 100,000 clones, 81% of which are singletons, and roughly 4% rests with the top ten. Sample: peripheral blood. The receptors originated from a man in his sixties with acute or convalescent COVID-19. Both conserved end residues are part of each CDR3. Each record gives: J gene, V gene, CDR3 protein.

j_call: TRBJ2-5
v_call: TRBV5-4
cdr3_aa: CASSPMEGPQETQYF

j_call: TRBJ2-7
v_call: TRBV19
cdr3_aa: CASSIGHLKYEQYF

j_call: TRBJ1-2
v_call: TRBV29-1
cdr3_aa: CSVDQGGYGYTF

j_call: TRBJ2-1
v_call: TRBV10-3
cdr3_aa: CAISESTTGRNEQFF

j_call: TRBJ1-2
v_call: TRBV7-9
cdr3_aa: CASSGRTGYGYTF

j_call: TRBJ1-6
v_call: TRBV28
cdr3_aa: CASSDAGAPLHF

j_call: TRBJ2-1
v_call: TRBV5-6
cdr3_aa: CASSLGVGYNEQFF

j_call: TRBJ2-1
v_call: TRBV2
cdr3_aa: CASSGGGSYNEQFF

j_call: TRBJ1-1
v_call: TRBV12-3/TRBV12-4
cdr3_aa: CASRRGGDTEAFF

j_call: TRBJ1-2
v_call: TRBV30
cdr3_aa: CAWSVGPVGGYGYTF

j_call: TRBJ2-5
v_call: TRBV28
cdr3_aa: CASSLRGGSETQYF

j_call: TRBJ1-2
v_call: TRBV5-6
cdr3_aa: CASSLLDRPNYGYTF

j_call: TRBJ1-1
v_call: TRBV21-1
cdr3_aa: CASSKKGARDTEAFF

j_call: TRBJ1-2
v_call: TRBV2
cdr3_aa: CASSMTPNYGYTF

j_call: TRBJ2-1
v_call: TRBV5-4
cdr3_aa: CASSYGTSDSYNEQFF

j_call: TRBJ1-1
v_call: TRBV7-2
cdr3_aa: CASTYGFMNTEAFF

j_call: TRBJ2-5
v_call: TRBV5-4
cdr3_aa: CASSLAGGRRETQYF

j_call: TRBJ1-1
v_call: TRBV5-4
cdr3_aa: CASSLVGREDEAFF

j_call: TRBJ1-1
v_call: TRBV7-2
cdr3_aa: CASSLKGAYTEAFF

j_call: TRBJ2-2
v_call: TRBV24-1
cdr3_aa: CATSALAGPQITGELFF

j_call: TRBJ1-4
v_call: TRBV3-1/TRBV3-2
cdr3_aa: CASSQESGTVNEKLFF

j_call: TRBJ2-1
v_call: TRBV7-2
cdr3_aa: CASRGGSGSKQFF

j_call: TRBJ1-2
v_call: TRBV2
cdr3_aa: CASSEIAFYGYTF

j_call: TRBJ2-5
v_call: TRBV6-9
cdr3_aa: CASSSGTQYF

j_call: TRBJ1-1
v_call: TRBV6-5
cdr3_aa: CASTEGASVPEAFF

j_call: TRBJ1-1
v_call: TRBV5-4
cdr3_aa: CASSLSLTGNTEAFF

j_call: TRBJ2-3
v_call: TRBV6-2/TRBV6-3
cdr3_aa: CASSYGTSGLSSTDTQYF

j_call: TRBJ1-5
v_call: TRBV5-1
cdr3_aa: CASSLGQGANQPQHF

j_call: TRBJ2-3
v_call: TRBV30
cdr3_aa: CAWSLRGGPDTQYF

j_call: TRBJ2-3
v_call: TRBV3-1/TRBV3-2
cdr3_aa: CASGSGGAPDTQYF

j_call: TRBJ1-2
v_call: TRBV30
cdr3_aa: CAWSLGPFLYGYTF